This TCR beta chain was identified during a study of graft-versus-host responses after intestinal transplantation. Study overall: Each of the recipients got a multivisceral, liver-intestinal, or isolated intestinal transplant. Recipients across the board were started on anti-thymocyte globulin induction, then kept on tacrolimus and steroids for approximately three years. Study-level points and caveats: Recipient marrow harbored GvH clones, some of which surfaced first in ileum or blood. High graft-versus-host to host-versus-graft clonal ratios were found in allografts of patients who had graft-donor T cell macrochimerism.

V trimming: 6 bases; J trimming: 7 bases; junction bases outside the gene matches: 8. Germline lookup yields CDR1 LNHDA and CDR2 SQIVND (reference sequence). This CDR3 is built from 15 residues. Turning to this clone: Its antigen is as yet unknown.

Assay: immunoSEQ multiplex PCR; the TCRdb copy retains only in-frame clones and omits some. The data hold roughly 120,000 clones, with 85% to 95% observed a single time. This material consisted of unstimulated CD8+ T cells sorted from spleen or lymph node cells, taken before intestinal transplant. The V call is TRBV19, the J call TRBJ2-1; 11 bases map to TRBD1. This TCR came from a human donor who received an intestinal transplant. As DNA, the CDR3 is TGTGCCAGTAGGCCCTGGACAGGGGGCGAGAATGAGCAGTTCTTC. Translated: CASRPWTGGENEQFF.